The 26 T cell receptor beta chains below come from one sample, sequenced in a study of early T cells in non-severe SARS-CoV-2 infection. Via MiXCR, TCRdb re-called the 5' RACE reads, giving one row per CDR3 protein. The data show 68,000 or so distinct CDR3 sequences, with 11% seen just once and approximately 5.9% held by the top ten. Sequencing was carried out using whole blood. These TCRs come from an adult who was a healthcare worker with PCR-confirmed SARS-CoV-2 infection or an uninfected control (not recorded which).

This clonotype occurred a few times. This chain uses TRBV6-2 or TRBV6-3 with TRBJ2-1; D gene unclear. CDR1 and CDR2 from the germline V gene are MNHEY and SVGEGT. Trimming took off 4 bases at V and 6 bases at J, with 10 bases between the two ends. The CDR3 runs 13 residues. The chain's CDR3 is CASSFRLINEQFF. As DNA, the CDR3 is TGTGCCAGCAGTTTCAGACTGATCAATGAGCAGTTCTTC.

This chain joins TRBV6-5 and TRBJ2-1; D is undetermined. The CDR3 covers 14 residues. Trimming left V 4 bases short and J 7 bases short, with 14 bases between. Germline CDR1 and CDR2: MNHEY and SVGAGI. The CDR3 sequence: CASSSDTPNNEQFF. DNA of the CDR3: TGTGCCAGCAGTTCTGATACCCCTAATAATGAGCAGTTCTTC.

This clonotype was seen more than once but under ten times. The chain recombines TRBV7-9 with TRBJ1-2, with D possibly being TRBD1 (5 bases). Trimming took 6 bases from V and 7 from J, leaving 15 bases between them. CDR1 is SEHNR and CDR2 is FQNEAQ in the germline V gene (reference sequence). This CDR3 contains 13 residues. CDR3 amino acids: CASSSWDVGGYTF. As DNA, the CDR3 is TGTGCCAGCAGTTCTTGGGACGTAGGTGGCTACACCTTC.

This clonotype was recorded at least ten times. The V call is TRBV7-9, the J call TRBJ2-2, with 7 bases fitting TRBD2. This CDR3 has 15 amino acids. Trimming cost V 5 bases and J 4 bases; bases outside gene matches: 7. Germline-derived CDR1 and CDR2 are SEHNR and FQNEAQ (reference sequence). The CDR3 DNA reads TGTGCCAGCAGCCAGGCTAGCGGAATCACCGGGGAGCTGTTTTTT. It specifies CASSQASGITGELFF.

This clonotype was counted ten times or more. J is TRBJ2-5 and V is TRBV6-1, with D possibly TRBD2 on 6 matching bases. Germline CDR1 MNHNS, CDR2 SASEGT. Between the trimmed V and J ends, which lost 3 bases and 2 bases, there was a span of 10 bases. The CDR3 has 14 amino acids. CDR3: CASSESAGQETQYF. As DNA, the CDR3 is TGTGCCAGCAGTGAGAGTGCGGGGCAAGAGACCCAGTACTTC.

This clonotype was seen repeatedly, ten times or more. The chain has TRBV20-1 and TRBJ2-7; 10 nucleotides line up with TRBD2. Germline trimming cut 5 bases from V and 2 bases from J; bases unmatched to any gene: 3. Germline V gene data show CDR1 as DFQATT and CDR2 as SNEGSKA (reference sequence). The CDR3 is made up of 13 amino acids. CDR3 sequence reads: CSAESGRAYEQYF. The DNA for the CDR3 is TGCAGTGCTGAGAGCGGGAGGGCCTACGAGCAGTACTTC.

The chain is built from TRBV9 and TRBJ2-3; D ambiguous. Trimming stripped 4 bases from V and 2 bases from J, with 11 bases between. Germline CDR1 is SGDLS and CDR2 is YYNGEE. This CDR3 has 14 amino acids. The CDR3 nucleotides read TGTGCCAGCAGCCTAGGACGGATCACAGATACGCAGTATTTT. This encodes CASSLGRITDTQYF.

The rearrangement links TRBV20-1 to TRBJ2-1, with 7 nucleotides matching TRBD2. The CDR3 length is 11 residues. Germline V gene sequence: CDR1 DFQATT, CDR2 SNEGSKA (reference sequence). With 8 bases clipped from V and 6 bases from J, the junction kept 4 bases outside the gene matches. CDR3 protein: CSSLASNEQFF. The CDR3, as DNA: TGCAGTTCACTAGCGTCCAATGAGCAGTTCTTC.

This clonotype was recorded many times. The rearrangement links TRBV27 to TRBJ2-1; D could derive from TRBD1 or TRBD2 (5 bases each). Germline V lookup: CDR1 MNHEY, CDR2 SMNVEV (reference sequence). The CDR3 has 15 amino acids. Trimming removed 3 bases from V and 4 bases from J, with 13 bases in between. The CDR3 bases are TGTGCCAGCAGTTTCCGGGACGTGGTTTACAATGAGCAGTTCTTC. Its protein product is CASSFRDVVYNEQFF.

This clonotype turned up a few times. The J gene is TRBJ1-2, the V gene TRBV12-3 or TRBV12-4, with a tentative D call TRBD1 (5 bases). Trimming removed 6 bases at V and 8 bases at J, with 16 bases between. The CDR3 extends over 13 amino acids. The CDR3 coding sequence is TGTGCCAGCAGCCCGGGGACCGGGTGGGGCTACACCTTC. Encoded protein: CASSPGTGWGYTF.

This clonotype showed up many times. The chain has TRBV12-3 or TRBV12-4 and TRBJ1-6; weak D call: TRBD1 (6 bases). V lost 2 bases and J 10 bases, leaving 9 bases between the germline ends. This CDR3 is 13 amino acids long. CDR3 amino acids: CASSLQGQSPLHF. The CDR3 DNA sequence: TGTGCCAGCAGTTTACAGGGGCAATCACCCCTCCACTTT.

This clonotype was seen at least ten times. The genes are TRBV20-1 and TRBJ2-5; D call uncertain. Looked up from germline, CDR1 is DFQATT and CDR2 is SNEGSKA (reference sequence). The CDR3 is 11 amino acids. Trimming left V 5 bases short and J 5 bases short, with 9 bases between. CDR3 coding DNA: TGCAGTGCTCCCCCCGGGGAGACCCAGTACTTC. Translation: CSAPPGETQYF.

This clonotype was observed a few times. V gene TRBV11-2 combines with J gene TRBJ2-7, with TRBD2 as a possible D gene (6 bases). CDR3 length equals 14 residues. Germline V gene data show CDR1 as SGHAT and CDR2 as FQNNGV. V was trimmed by 5 bases and J by 2 bases, leaving 13 bases between them. The CDR3 DNA reads as TGTGCCAGCAGCGCCGGGAGAAACACCTACGAGCAGTACTTC. Residues: CASSAGRNTYEQYF.

V gene TRBV10-2 combines with J gene TRBJ2-7; D uncertain. CDR1 and CDR2 (germline): WSHSY, SAAADI. The length of the CDR3 is 13 residues. Trimming removed 3 bases from V and 2 bases from J, with 8 bases in between. The CDR3 loop reads CASSDSPTYEQYF. In DNA form, the CDR3 reads TGCGCCAGCAGTGATTCGCCCACCTACGAGCAGTACTTC.

The table lists this clonotype with many counts. The chain couples TRBV12-3 or TRBV12-4 to TRBJ2-7, with 12 bases that match TRBD2. With V trimmed by 6 bases and J by 6 bases, 6 bases remained unmatched. The CDR3 sequence is 14 residues long. CDR3: CASSQLAGGSEQYF. CDR3 in DNA: TGTGCCAGCAGCCAACTAGCGGGAGGTAGCGAGCAGTACTTC.

The chain has TRBV27 and TRBJ2-2; D perhaps matches TRBD2 (5 bases). CDR1 and CDR2 from the germline V gene are MNHEY and SMNVEV (reference sequence). This CDR3 has 15 amino acids. V lost 2 bases to trimming and J lost 4 bases, with 11 bases between them. CDR3 coding DNA: TGTGCCAGCAGTTTAGACGGGATGGGCACCGGGGAGCTGTTTTTT. Amino acids: CASSLDGMGTGELFF.

The CDR3 DNA follows: TGTGCCAGCAGTCCCCGGGACGAGAGTTATCAGCCCCAGCATTTT. Translated: CASSPRDESYQPQHF. The V and J genes are TRBV12-3 or TRBV12-4 and TRBJ1-5; D is perhaps TRBD1 (5 bases). V lost 5 bases and J lost 5, with 16 bases in between. The CDR3 contains 15 residues.

The rearrangement joins TRBV27 to TRBJ1-3; no definite D call. CDR3 length equals 13 residues. Trimming left V 5 bases short and J 1 base short, with 6 bases between. CDR1 is MNHEY, CDR2 SMNVEV, per germline (reference sequence). The CDR3 sequence: CASSPVSGNTIYF. The CDR3 DNA is TGTGCCAGCAGTCCGGTATCTGGAAACACCATATATTTT.

The rearrangement joins TRBV9 to TRBJ2-1, with TRBD2 as a possible D gene (5 bases). The CDR3 sequence is 15 residues long. V was shortened by 7 bases and J by 0 bases, with 14 bases between the two germline ends. The V gene's germline CDR1 is SGDLS and CDR2 YYNGEE. CDR3 protein: CASGRGPSSYNEQFF. The CDR3 region has the DNA TGTGCCAGCGGTAGAGGGCCCAGCTCCTACAATGAGCAGTTCTTC.

This clonotype has only a few counts. The chain combines TRBV5-4 with TRBJ1-4; a weak D match, TRBD1 (5 bases). Per the germline V gene, CDR1 is SGHNT and CDR2 is YYREEE (reference sequence). The CDR3 runs to 15 residues. Trimming cost V 4 bases and J 7 bases, with 17 bases left between them. The CDR3 region is CASSPGPEGIEKLFF. The CDR3 DNA follows: TGTGCCAGCAGCCCTGGGCCCGAGGGGATTGAAAAACTGTTTTTT.

This clonotype was picked up many times. The V gene is TRBV2, the J gene TRBJ1-5; TRBD1 matches 8 bases. V trimming: 4 bases; J trimming: 5 bases; junction bases outside the gene matches: 10. This CDR3 comprises 16 residues. Germline V gene sequence: CDR1 SNHLY, CDR2 FYNNEI. For the CDR3, the DNA is TGTGCCAGCAGTGGCGGACAGGGTATAATGGATCAGCCCCAGCATTTT. This encodes CASSGGQGIMDQPQHF.

The V and J genes are TRBV5-1 and TRBJ2-7, with 9 bases fitting TRBD1. V trimming: 4 bases; J trimming: 3 bases; junction bases outside the gene matches: 5. This CDR3 is built from 14 residues. CDR1 and CDR2 from the germline V gene are SGHRS and YFSETQ. This chain's CDR3 is CASSTGQGSYEQYF. DNA of the CDR3: TGCGCCAGCAGCACCGGACAGGGGAGCTACGAGCAGTACTTC. Variable domain in full (rest from reference TRBV5-1 and TRBJ2-7): KAGVTQTPRYLIKTRGQQVTLSCSPISGHRSVSWYQQTPGQGLQFLFEYFSETQRNKGNFPGRFSGRQFSNSRSEMNVSTLELGDSALYLCASSTGQGSYEQYFGPGTRLTVT.

This clonotype turned up a few times. The J gene is TRBJ2-1, the V gene TRBV9, with D unclear. This CDR3 is built from 16 residues. The germline V and J ends were trimmed by 1 base and 0 bases, with 11 bases remaining between them. Germline lookup yields CDR1 SGDLS and CDR2 YYNGEE. The CDR3 loop reads CASSVSHGRSYNEQFF. Written as DNA, the CDR3 is TGTGCCAGCAGCGTATCACATGGACGCTCCTACAATGAGCAGTTCTTC.

Only a few counts were recorded for this clonotype. The chain joins TRBV20-1 to TRBJ2-3; 16 bases map to TRBD2. Per the germline V gene, CDR1 is DFQATT and CDR2 is SNEGSKA (reference sequence). The CDR3 length is 17 residues. V lost 5 bases and J lost 0; bases outside the gene matches: 5. The CDR3 here is CSAEGLAGGPSTDTQYF. The CDR3 DNA reads TGCAGTGCTGAGGGACTAGCGGGAGGGCCCAGCACAGATACGCAGTATTTT.

This clonotype was counted a few times. V usage is TRBV28 and J usage is TRBJ2-7; 12 bases map to TRBD1. This CDR3 region has 14 residues. J gave up 5 bases and V 5 bases, and 4 bases lay outside the gene matches. Germline V gives CDR1 MDHEN, CDR2 SYDVKM. CDR3 nucleotides: TGTGCCAGCAGTACCCGGGACAGGGGGCACGAGCAGTACTTC. It encodes CASSTRDRGHEQYF.

This clonotype appeared many times. The J gene is TRBJ2-7, the V gene TRBV20-1, with D unclear. The CDR3 length is 11 residues. V gave up 3 bases and J gave up 0 bases, with 3 bases separating them. CDR1 and CDR2 (germline): DFQATT, SNEGSKA (reference sequence). CDR3 coding DNA: TGCAGTGCTAGCGGCTCCTACGAGCAGTACTTC. This codes for CSASGSYEQYF.